The present T cell receptor (beta chain) was sequenced within a study of vaccination effects on CD4 cells after COVID-19. Study in general: Participants completed two doses of the BNT162b2 or mRNA-1273 vaccine. Study conclusions and caveats: Convalescent patients numbered few in the study; early post-infection timepoints were missing entirely.

To note about this clone: What it binds is not known.

Some clones are missing from TCRdb's copy, which holds only in-frame ones; the method was immunoSEQ multiplex PCR. The data contain about 8,000 clones, roughly 79% of them singletons. After removal of 4 bases from V and 4 bases from J, the junction contained 12 bases not matched to a gene. This CDR3 contains 18 residues. Per germline, CDR1 MGHRA and CDR2 YSYEKL. With the ViraFEST assay, the study expanded antigen-specific CD4+ T cells using viral peptide pools, then sequenced them. The authors isolated CD4+ T cells after about eleven days of culture. Recipients of the vaccine had no prior SARS-CoV-2 infection and negative nucleocapsid antibodies.

The receptor comes from a human donor who received a COVID-19 vaccine. The chain employs TRBV4-1 and TRBJ1-6, with 8 bases fitting TRBD1. Sequenced here: CD4+ T cells from PBMCs cultured with HCoV-229E spike peptides, sampled before COVID-19 vaccination. The CDR3: CASSPGTGNVIYNSPLHF. The DNA for the CDR3 is TGCGCCAGCAGCCCGGGGACAGGCAATGTCATATATAATTCACCCCTCCACTTT.